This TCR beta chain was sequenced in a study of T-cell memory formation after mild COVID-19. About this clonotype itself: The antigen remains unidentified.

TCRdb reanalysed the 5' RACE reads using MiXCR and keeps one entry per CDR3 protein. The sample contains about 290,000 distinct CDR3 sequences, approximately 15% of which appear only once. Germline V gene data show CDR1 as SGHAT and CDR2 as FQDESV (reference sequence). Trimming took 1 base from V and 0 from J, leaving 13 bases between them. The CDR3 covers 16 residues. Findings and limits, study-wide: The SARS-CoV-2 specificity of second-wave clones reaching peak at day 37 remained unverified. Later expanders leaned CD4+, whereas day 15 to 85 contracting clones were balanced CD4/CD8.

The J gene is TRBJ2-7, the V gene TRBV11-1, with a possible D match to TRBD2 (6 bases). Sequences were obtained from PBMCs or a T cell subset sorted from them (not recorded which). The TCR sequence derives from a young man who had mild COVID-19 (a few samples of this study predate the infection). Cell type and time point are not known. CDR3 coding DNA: TGTGCCAGCAGCTTAGACGCGGGGTTAGACTCCTACGAGCAGTACTTC. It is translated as CASSLDAGLDSYEQYF.